The rows below give T cell receptor beta chains drawn from one sample of a study of T cell repertoires in cytomegalovirus infection. These receptors lack a known antigen. MiXCR, applied by TCRdb to the reads, yields one record per CDR3 protein. The data show 750,000 to 950,000 distinct CDR3 sequences, around 29% seen once. Sequenced material: cultured CD8+ T cells from PBMCs, taken from culture after CMV antigen stimulation. These receptors came from a human donor in good health (CMV status not recorded). Some clones in this sample may be carry-over from other donors' samples. The CDR3 runs from the conserved cysteine through the conserved F or W. Fields, in order: J gene, V gene, CDR3 protein.

>TRBJ2-2|TRBV4-3
CASSQDLGNTGELFF
>TRBJ1-1|TRBV19
CASSIWNEAFF
>TRBJ1-4|TRBV9
CASSNRSDEKLFF
>TRBJ1-2|TRBV27
CASSPGQGLIGGYGYTF
>TRBJ1-2|TRBV7-9
CASSLGVGPRVDTF
>TRBJ1-2|TRBV12-5
CASGIDGYTF
>TRBJ2-7|TRBV20-1
CSARSASGGPLEQYF
>TRBJ1-1|TRBV6-1
CASSERDTLNTEAFF
>TRBJ1-6|TRBV27
CASSPGDYNSPLHF
>TRBJ2-3|TRBV7-3
CASSRGGGTQYF
>TRBJ2-3|TRBV20-1
CSASPSLLAGGHADTQYF
>TRBJ1-1|TRBV20-1
CSAAFQAPEAFF
>TRBJ2-3|TRBV7-9
CASSAPSGSTDTQYF
>TRBJ2-2|TRBV4-3
CASSQDRRNANTGELFF
>TRBJ2-3|TRBV19
CASSRDSITDTQYF
>TRBJ1-5|TRBV7-2
CARGQGNQPQHF
>TRBJ1-1|TRBV19
CASSITGDAEAFF
>TRBJ2-1|TRBV7-9
CASSFSQGVRSSGQGLVF
>TRBJ2-5|TRBV27
CASGPLGGTGQETQYF
>TRBJ1-5|TRBV7-9
CASSGQGLGNQPQHF
>TRBJ1-1|TRBV7-9
CASIDRGRDTEAFF
>TRBJ2-3|TRBV4-1
CASSQPWTSGTDTQYF
>TRBJ2-2|TRBV11-3
CASSLEFRVTGELFF
>TRBJ2-2|TRBV27
CASRIAGIIGELFF
>TRBJ2-1|TRBV10-3
CAISEPIHDFNEQFF
>TRBJ1-5|TRBV27
CASSKGPGPGRNQPQHF
>TRBJ2-5|TRBV27
CASSFLAGAPVETQYF
>TRBJ2-7|TRBV5-6
CASSLDHFYEQYF
>TRBJ1-1|TRBV5-6
CASSPRVYSQLQAFF
>TRBJ2-3|TRBV11-3
CASSFSQGDTQYF
>TRBJ2-5|TRBV28
CASRPYVQETQYF
>TRBJ2-5|TRBV28
CASSGGPYQETQYF
>TRBJ2-2|TRBV4-1
CASSHALAATGELFF
>TRBJ2-2|TRBV6-5
CASSYYPELGSDTGELFF
>TRBJ1-2|TRBV14
CASSQDPWQEKNYGYTF
>TRBJ2-3|TRBV14
CASSQDVGRTDTQYF
>TRBJ1-2|TRBV24-1
CATSAAKYNYGYTF
>TRBJ1-5|TRBV19
CASSILQSNQPQHF
>TRBJ1-2|TRBV7-3
CASSLNPETNYGYTF
>TRBJ2-3|TRBV12-3/TRBV12-4
CASQPGTGGIDTQYF
>TRBJ2-2|TRBV6-5
CASSYSLSGGADTGELFF
>TRBJ1-2|TRBV25-1
CASSEFHGQGGGYTF
>TRBJ1-1|TRBV10-3
CAITPGGYTEAFF
>TRBJ2-7|TRBV5-5
CASSLDWTDEQYF
>TRBJ2-3|TRBV5-5
CASRSGQGRTDTQYF
>TRBJ2-6|TRBV6-5
CASSHRGQGAYGANVLTF
>TRBJ1-4|TRBV20-1
CSARGPRWTEVNNEKLFF
>TRBJ2-3|TRBV7-9
CASSRVFSTDTQYF
>TRBJ1-6|TRBV12-3/TRBV12-4
CASSFLLPDRTTIGILLNSPLHF
>TRBJ1-1|TRBV25-1
CASSRERGAVNTEAFF
>TRBJ1-1|TRBV19
CASRPLGRNTEAFF
>TRBJ2-5|TRBV4-1
CASSRNPSEDQETQYF
>TRBJ1-2|TRBV4-1
CASSQETLYGYTF
>TRBJ1-2|TRBV20-1
CSARVSDRRKGRYTF
>TRBJ2-2|TRBV11-2
CASSPWKGIGELFF